The clone carrying this T cell receptor beta chain was recorded a few times. This record belongs to a study of beta chain features in type 1 diabetes. Per the germline V gene, CDR1 is SGHRS and CDR2 is YFSETQ. The length of the CDR3 is 14 residues. The V gene lost 4 bases and the J gene lost 0 bases, with 9 bases spanning the gap. The entirety of the isolated RNA underwent reverse transcription, so expressed TCRB transcripts were sequenced. Using immunoSEQ multiplex PCR, the repertoire was profiled, and TCRdb retains in-frame clones only, with some absent. Seen here are a few hundred thousand clones, around 28% observed once, and the top ten hold about 0.065%.

The TCR originated in a young man in good health. The specimen was naive CD4+ T cells from blood. The V gene is TRBV5-1, the J gene TRBJ2-3, with D perhaps matching TRBD2 (5 bases). CDR3 residues: CASSTRTSTDTQYF. Here the CDR3 DNA reads TGCGCCAGCAGCACCAGGACTAGCACAGATACGCAGTATTTT.